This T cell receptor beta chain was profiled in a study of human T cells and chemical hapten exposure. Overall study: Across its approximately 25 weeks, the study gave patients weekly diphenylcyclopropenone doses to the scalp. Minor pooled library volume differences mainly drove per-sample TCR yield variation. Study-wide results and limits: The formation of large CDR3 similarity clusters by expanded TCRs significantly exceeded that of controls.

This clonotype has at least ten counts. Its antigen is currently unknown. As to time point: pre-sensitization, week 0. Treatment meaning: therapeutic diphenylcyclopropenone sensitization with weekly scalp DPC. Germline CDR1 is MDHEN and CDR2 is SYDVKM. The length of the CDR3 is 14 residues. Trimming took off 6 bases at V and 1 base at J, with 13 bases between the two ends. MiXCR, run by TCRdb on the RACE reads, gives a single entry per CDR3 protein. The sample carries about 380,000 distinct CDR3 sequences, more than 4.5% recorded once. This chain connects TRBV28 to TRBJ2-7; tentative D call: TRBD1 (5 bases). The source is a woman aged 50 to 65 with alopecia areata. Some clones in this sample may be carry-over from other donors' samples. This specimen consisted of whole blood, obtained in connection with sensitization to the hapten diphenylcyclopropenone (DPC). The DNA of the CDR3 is TGTGCCAGCAGCCGTTCGACAGCGTCCTACGAGCAGTACTTC. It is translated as CASSRSTASYEQYF.